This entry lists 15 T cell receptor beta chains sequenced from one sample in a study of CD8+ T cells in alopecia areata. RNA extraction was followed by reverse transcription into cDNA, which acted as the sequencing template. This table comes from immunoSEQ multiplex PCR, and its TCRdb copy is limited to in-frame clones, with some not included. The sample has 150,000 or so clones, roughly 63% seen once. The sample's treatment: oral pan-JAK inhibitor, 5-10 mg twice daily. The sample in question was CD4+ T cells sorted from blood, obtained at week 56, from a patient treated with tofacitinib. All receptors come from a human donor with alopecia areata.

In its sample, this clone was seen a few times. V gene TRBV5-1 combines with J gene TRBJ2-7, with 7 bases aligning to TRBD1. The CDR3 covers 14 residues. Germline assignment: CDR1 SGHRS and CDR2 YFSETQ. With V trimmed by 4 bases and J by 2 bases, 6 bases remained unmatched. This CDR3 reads CASSHRDSPYEQYF. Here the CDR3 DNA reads TGCGCCAGCAGCCACCGGGACAGCCCCTACGAGCAGTACTTC.

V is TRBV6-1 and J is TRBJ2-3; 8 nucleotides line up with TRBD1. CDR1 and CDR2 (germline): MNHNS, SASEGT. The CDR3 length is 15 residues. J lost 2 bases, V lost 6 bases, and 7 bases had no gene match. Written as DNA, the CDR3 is TGTGCCAGCAGAGCCGGGGACAGGCCCACAGATACGCAGTATTTT. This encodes CASRAGDRPTDTQYF.

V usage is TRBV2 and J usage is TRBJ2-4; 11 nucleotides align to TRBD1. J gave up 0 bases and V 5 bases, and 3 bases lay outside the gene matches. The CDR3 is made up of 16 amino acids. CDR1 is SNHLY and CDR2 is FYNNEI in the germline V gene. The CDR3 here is CASSYGQGAAKNIQYF. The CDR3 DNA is TGTGCCAGCAGTTATGGACAGGGGGCAGCCAAAAACATTCAGTACTTC.

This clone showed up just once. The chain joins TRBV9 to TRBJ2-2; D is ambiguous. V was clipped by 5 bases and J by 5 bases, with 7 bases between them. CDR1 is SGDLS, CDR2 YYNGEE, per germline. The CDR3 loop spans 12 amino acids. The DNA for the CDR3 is TGTGCCAGCAGGGACGTGACCGGGGAGCTGTTTTTT. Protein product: CASRDVTGELFF.

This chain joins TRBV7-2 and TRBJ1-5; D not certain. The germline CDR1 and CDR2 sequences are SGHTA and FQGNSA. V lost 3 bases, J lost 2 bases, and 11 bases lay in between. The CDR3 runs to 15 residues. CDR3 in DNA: TGTGCCAGCAGCTTTCAAGGAGGGCGCAATCAGCCCCAGCATTTT. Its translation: CASSFQGGRNQPQHF.

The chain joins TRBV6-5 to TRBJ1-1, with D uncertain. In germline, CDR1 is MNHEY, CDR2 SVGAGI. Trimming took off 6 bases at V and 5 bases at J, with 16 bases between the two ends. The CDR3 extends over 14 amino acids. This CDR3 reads CASSEGFLRTEAFF. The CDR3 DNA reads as TGTGCCAGCAGCGAGGGATTCCTGAGGACTGAAGCTTTCTTT.

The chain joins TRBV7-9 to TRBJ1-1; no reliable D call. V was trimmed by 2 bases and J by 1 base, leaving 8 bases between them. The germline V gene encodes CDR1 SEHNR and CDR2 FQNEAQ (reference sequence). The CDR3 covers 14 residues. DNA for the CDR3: TGTGCCAGCAGCTTACTGGCGGGGAACACTGAAGCTTTCTTT. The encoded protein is CASSLLAGNTEAFF.

The CDR3 spells CASTPAASVGELFF. CDR3 nucleotide sequence: TGCGCCAGCACCCCGGCCGCGTCCGTCGGGGAGCTGTTTTTT. V is TRBV5-1 and J is TRBJ2-2; D unresolved. V lost 6 bases, J lost 7 bases, and 16 bases lay in between. The CDR3 loop spans 14 amino acids. Per the germline V gene, CDR1 is SGHRS and CDR2 is YFSETQ. Using reference TRBV5-1 and TRBJ2-2 for the parts outside the CDR3, the full variable domain is KAGVTQTPRYLIKTRGQQVTLSCSPISGHRSVSWYQQTPGQGLQFLFEYFSETQRNKGNFPGRFSGRQFSNSRSEMNVSTLELGDSALYLCASTPAASVGELFFGEGSRLTVL.

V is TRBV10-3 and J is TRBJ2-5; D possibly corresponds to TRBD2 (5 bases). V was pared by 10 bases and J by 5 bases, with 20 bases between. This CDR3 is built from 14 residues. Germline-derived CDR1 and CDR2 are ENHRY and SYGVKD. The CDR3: CATEEGSLGETQYF. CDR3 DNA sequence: TGTGCCACCGAGGAAGGCTCACTAGGGGAGACCCAGTACTTC.

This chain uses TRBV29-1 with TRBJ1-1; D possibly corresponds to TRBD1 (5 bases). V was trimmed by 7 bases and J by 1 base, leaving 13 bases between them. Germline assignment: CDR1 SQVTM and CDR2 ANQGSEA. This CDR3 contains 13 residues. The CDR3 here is CSAQPGGNTEAFF. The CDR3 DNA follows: TGCAGCGCCCAGCCCGGGGGGAACACTGAAGCTTTCTTT.

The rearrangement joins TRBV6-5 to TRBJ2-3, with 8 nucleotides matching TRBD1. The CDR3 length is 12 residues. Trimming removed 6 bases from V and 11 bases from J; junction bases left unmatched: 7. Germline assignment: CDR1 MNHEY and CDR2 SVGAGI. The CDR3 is CASRPDRGRQYF. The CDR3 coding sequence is TGTGCCAGCAGGCCAGACAGGGGTAGGCAGTATTTT.

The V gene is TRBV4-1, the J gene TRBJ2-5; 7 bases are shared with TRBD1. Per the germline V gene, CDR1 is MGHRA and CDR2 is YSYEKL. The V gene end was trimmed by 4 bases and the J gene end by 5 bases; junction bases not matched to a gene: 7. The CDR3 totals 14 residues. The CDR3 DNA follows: TGCGCCAGCAGCCCCCTCCCCAGGGGGGAGACCCAGTACTTC. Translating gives CASSPLPRGETQYF.

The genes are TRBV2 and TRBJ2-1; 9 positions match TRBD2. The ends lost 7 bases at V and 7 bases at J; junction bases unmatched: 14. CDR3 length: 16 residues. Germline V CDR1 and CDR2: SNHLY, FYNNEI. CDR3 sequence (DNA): TGTGCCAGCACCGGACTTAGGAGCGGGGGGAGTAATGAGCAGTTCTTC. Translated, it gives CASTGLRSGGSNEQFF.

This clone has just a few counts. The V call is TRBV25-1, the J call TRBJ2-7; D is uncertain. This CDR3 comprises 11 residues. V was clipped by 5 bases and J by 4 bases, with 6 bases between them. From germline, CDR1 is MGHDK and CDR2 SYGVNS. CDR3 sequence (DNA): TGTGCCAGCAGTCGTGGGTACGAGCAGTACTTC. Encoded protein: CASSRGYEQYF.

CDR3 loop: CASSLLGASGSPLHF. The CDR3 DNA sequence: TGTGCCAGCAGTCTCCTCGGCGCTAGCGGCTCACCCCTCCACTTT. The chain employs TRBV6-1 and TRBJ1-6; unclear D gene. The V end lost 5 bases, the J end lost 10 bases, and 18 bases lay between the germline ends. Germline V gene data show CDR1 as MNHNS and CDR2 as SASEGT. This CDR3 comprises 15 residues.